The 27 T cell receptor beta chains reported below all come from one sample, sequenced in a study of T cells in localized non-small cell lung cancer. Libraries were prepared by immunoSEQ multiplex PCR; TCRdb keeps only in-frame clonotypes and omits some of them. In the table there are about 2,200 clones, under 20% of which are singletons. Material: normal lung tissue next to the tumor, obtained before any cancer treatment. All receptors come from a man aged 40 to 70 with stage I squamous cell lung carcinoma.

The chain uses TRBV14 and TRBJ2-5; TRBD1 is a possible D gene (6 bases). The CDR3 has 14 amino acids. The germline V gene encodes CDR1 SGHDN and CDR2 FVKESK. The V end lost 6 bases, the J end lost 5 bases, and 16 bases lay between the germline ends. The CDR3 DNA reads TGTGCCAGCAGGCCCGACAGGCGATCGGAGACCCAGTACTTC. This codes for CASRPDRRSETQYF.

This clone has just a few counts. The chain couples TRBV29-1 to TRBJ2-1, with 11 bases matching TRBD2. The CDR3 runs to 15 residues. Per germline, CDR1 SQVTM and CDR2 ANQGSEA. Trimming removed 6 bases from V and 6 bases from J; junction bases left unmatched: 10. The CDR3 region has the DNA TGCAGCGTCCCCACGACTAGCGGGACTTTCAATGAGCAGTTCTTC. Protein sequence: CSVPTTSGTFNEQFF.

This clone was counted between two and nine times. The chain links TRBV11-3 to TRBJ2-5; the D gene is possibly TRBD1 (6 bases). Germline V gene data show CDR1 as SGHNT and CDR2 as YENEEA. The CDR3 length is 15 residues. Trimming cost V 1 base and J 5 bases, with 14 bases left between them. The CDR3 bases are TGTGCCAGCAGCTTAGGTTGGACAGTGGGCGAGACCCAGTACTTC. It codes for CASSLGWTVGETQYF.

The CDR3 is CASSQVEPGETEAFF. DNA of the CDR3: TGCGCCAGCAGCCAGGTGGAACCGGGAGAAACTGAAGCTTTCTTT. J is TRBJ1-1 and V is TRBV5-1; D remains ambiguous. Per germline, CDR1 SGHRS and CDR2 YFSETQ. The V end lost 4 bases, the J end lost 5 bases, and 18 bases lay between the germline ends. This CDR3 spans 15 amino acids.

By share of the sample, this clone is medium-sized (0.01 to 0.1%). The chain joins TRBV6-8 to TRBJ2-1, with TRBD1 as a possible D gene (7 bases). CDR1 MNHGY and CDR2 SAAAGT come from the germline V gene. V lost 5 bases to trimming and J lost 3 bases, with 14 bases between them. The CDR3 extends over 15 amino acids. CDR3 DNA: TGTGCCAGCAGTGGTCAGGGGGGTCACTACAATGAGCAGTTCTTC. Translated, it gives CASSGQGGHYNEQFF.

This clone showed up just a few times. The V gene is TRBV2, the J gene TRBJ1-2; D unclear. The CDR3 covers 13 residues. The germline V and J ends were trimmed by 6 bases and 4 bases, with 12 bases remaining between them. In germline, CDR1 is SNHLY, CDR2 FYNNEI. The CDR3 DNA reads TGTGCCAGCAGGGAACCAGAACCCTATGGCTACACCTTC. This codes for CASREPEPYGYTF.

This clone has only a few counts. The gene calls are TRBV4-1 and TRBJ1-1; D possibly corresponds to TRBD1 (6 bases). Germline CDR1 and CDR2: MGHRA and YSYEKL. V lost 0 bases, J lost 7 bases, and 9 bases lay in between. This CDR3 is 13 amino acids long. The CDR3 DNA reads TGCGCCAGCAGCCAAGATTGGACAGATGAAGCTTTCTTT. It codes for CASSQDWTDEAFF.

This clone was detected only a few times. The V and J genes are TRBV28 and TRBJ2-7; D is undetermined. The CDR3 covers 12 residues. The germline V gene has CDR1 MDHEN and CDR2 SYDVKM. V was clipped by 2 bases and J by 3 bases, with 5 bases between them. CDR3: CASSLEYYEQYF. CDR3 in DNA: TGTGCCAGCAGTTTAGAGTACTACGAGCAGTACTTC.

DNA for the CDR3: TGCGCCAGCAGCCAAAGCGGGAGAATGAGCGAGCAGTACTTC. Its translation: CASSQSGRMSEQYF. This chain joins TRBV5-1 and TRBJ2-7; 8 bases are a match to TRBD2. The germline V gene has CDR1 SGHRS and CDR2 YFSETQ. The CDR3 length is 14 residues. The J segment lost 6 bases and the V segment lost 4 bases, leaving 9 bases of the junction unmatched.

The chain combines TRBV11-3 with TRBJ1-2; the match to TRBD1 covers 7 bases. The CDR3 is 14 residues long. Per germline, CDR1 SGHNT and CDR2 YENEEA. V was pared by 2 bases and J by 3 bases, with 3 bases of the junction left unmatched. Here the CDR3 reads CASSLRQGDYGYTF. For the CDR3, the DNA is TGTGCCAGCAGCTTAAGACAGGGAGACTATGGCTACACCTTC.

This clone was picked up a small number of times. The rearrangement links TRBV28 to TRBJ1-2, with no clear D. The CDR3 is 17 residues long. V lost 8 bases and J lost 2, with 24 bases in between. CDR1 and CDR2 (germline): MDHEN, SYDVKM. The CDR3 loop reads CASLEPFGVSSNYGYTF. CDR3 DNA sequence: TGTGCCAGCCTGGAGCCCTTCGGTGTTAGTTCGAACTATGGCTACACCTTC.

This clone was counted a single time. The J gene is TRBJ1-3, the V gene TRBV18; 8 positions agree with TRBD1. This CDR3 comprises 16 residues. Germline loops: CDR1 KGHSH, CDR2 LQKENI. With V trimmed by 3 bases and J by 0 bases, 4 bases remained unmatched. CDR3 residues: CASSPRTGNSGNTIYF. The CDR3 coding sequence is TGTGCCAGCTCACCCAGGACAGGGAACTCTGGAAACACCATATATTTT.

This sequence joins TRBV6-7 and TRBJ1-1; perhaps TRBD1 as D (5 bases). TRBV6-7 is an ORF, with its function uncertain. V lost 10 bases, J lost 6 bases, and 12 bases lay in between. CDR3 length: 11 residues. The CDR3: CATNQGAEAFF. CDR3 nucleotides: TGTGCCACAAATCAGGGTGCTGAAGCTTTCTTT.

This chain uses TRBV19 with TRBJ2-1; D perhaps matches TRBD1 (6 bases). The length of the CDR3 is 13 residues. The V end was cut by 6 bases, the J end by 4 bases, with 10 bases between. The germline V gene encodes CDR1 LNHDA and CDR2 SQIVND (reference sequence). The chain's CDR3 is CASSPDRYNEQFF. The CDR3 region has the DNA TGTGCCAGTAGCCCGGACAGATACAATGAGCAGTTCTTC.

This clone occurred a few times. This sequence joins TRBV5-1 and TRBJ1-2; D perhaps matches TRBD1 (5 bases). The V gene's germline CDR1 is SGHRS and CDR2 YFSETQ. The CDR3 has 15 amino acids. The V end was cut by 0 bases, the J end by 5 bases, with 14 bases between. The CDR3 DNA sequence: TGCGCCAGCAGCTTGGCGCCCAGGGAGGCTTATGGCTACACCTTC. This encodes CASSLAPREAYGYTF. Variable domain in full (rest from reference TRBV5-1 and TRBJ1-2): KAGVTQTPRYLIKTRGQQVTLSCSPISGHRSVSWYQQTPGQGLQFLFEYFSETQRNKGNFPGRFSGRQFSNSRSEMNVSTLELGDSALYLCASSLAPREAYGYTFGSGTRLTVV.

In its sample, this clone ranks as medium-sized. The J gene is TRBJ2-7, the V gene TRBV11-3, with 8 bases identical to TRBD2. The CDR3 extends over 14 amino acids. Germline V lookup: CDR1 SGHNT, CDR2 YENEEA. Trimming removed 5 bases from V and 5 bases from J; junction bases left unmatched: 8. CDR3 residues: CASSQSGRGNEQYF. Written as DNA, the CDR3 is TGTGCCAGCAGCCAAAGCGGGAGAGGAAACGAGCAGTACTTC.

CDR3 sequence reads: CASRRDTVNSGANVLTF. The CDR3 DNA reads TGTGCCAGTAGGCGAGACACGGTTAACTCTGGGGCCAACGTCCTGACTTTC. V is TRBV19 and J is TRBJ2-6; the D is unclear. Trimming took 6 bases from V and 0 from J, leaving 15 bases between them. Germline-derived CDR1 and CDR2 are LNHDA and SQIVND (reference sequence). The CDR3 runs to 17 residues.

The chain employs TRBV9 and TRBJ2-7; perhaps D is TRBD1 or TRBD2 (6 bases each). V gave up 0 bases and J gave up 5 bases, with 15 bases separating them. Germline-derived CDR1 and CDR2 are SGDLS and YYNGEE. CDR3 length equals 15 residues. CDR3 bases: TGTGCCAGCAGCGTAGCCCTGGGCGGGGACAACGAGCAGTACTTC. Residues: CASSVALGGDNEQYF.

This clone is classed as large (0.1 to 1%). The chain combines TRBV6-1 with TRBJ1-1, with D tentatively TRBD1 (6 bases). CDR3 length equals 15 residues. Germline assignment: CDR1 MNHNS and CDR2 SASEGT. V was trimmed by 1 base and J by 3 bases, leaving 12 bases between them. CDR3 coding DNA: TGTGCCAGCAGTGAAGGAGTGGGGGCTCACACTGAAGCTTTCTTT. Amino acid sequence: CASSEGVGAHTEAFF.

Only a few counts were recorded for this clone. The CDR3 is CAWSPSSYNEQFF. The CDR3 bases are TGTGCCTGGTCCCCCAGCTCCTACAATGAGCAGTTCTTC. V usage is TRBV30 and J usage is TRBJ2-1, with D unresolved. The CDR3 runs 13 residues. Trimming took off 5 bases at V and 0 bases at J, with 8 bases between the two ends. Germline CDR1 and CDR2: GTSNPN and SVGIG (reference sequence). The full variable domain, in which reference TRBV30 and TRBJ2-1 provide the parts outside the CDR3, is SQTIHQWPATLVQPVGSPLSLECTVEGTSNPNLYWYRQAAGRGLQLLFYSVGIGQISSEVPQNLSASRPQDRQFILSSKKLLLSDSGFYLCAWSPSSYNEQFFGPGTRLTVL.

This clone was counted between two and nine times. This chain connects TRBV11-3 to TRBJ2-7, with D hard to call. Germline assignment: CDR1 SGHNT and CDR2 YENEEA. V lost 5 bases, J lost 3 bases, and 17 bases lay in between. The CDR3 consists of 15 residues. The CDR3 loop is CASSQGSGVNYEQYF. CDR3 nucleotides: TGTGCCAGCAGCCAAGGCTCCGGAGTAAACTACGAGCAGTACTTC.

The chain carries TRBV11-3 and TRBJ2-1, with TRBD2 matching 12 bases. The CDR3 totals 16 residues. V gave up 1 base and J gave up 3 bases; unmatched junction bases: 1. Germline CDR1 reads SGHNT; CDR2 reads YENEEA. Here the CDR3 DNA reads TGTGCCAGCAGCTTAGGGACTAGCGGGATCTACAATGAGCAGTTCTTC. Its translation: CASSLGTSGIYNEQFF.

The genes are TRBV29-1 and TRBJ2-1; 11 bases agree with TRBD2. CDR1 and CDR2 from the germline V gene are SQVTM and ANQGSEA. The CDR3 length is 13 residues. V was pared by 4 bases and J by 4 bases, with 0 bases of the junction left unmatched. In DNA, the CDR3 is TGCAGCGTTGGGACTAGCGGGTACAATGAGCAGTTCTTC. It yields the protein CSVGTSGYNEQFF.

The chain links TRBV28 to TRBJ2-4; D gene unclear. CDR3 length: 15 residues. Germline assignment: CDR1 MDHEN and CDR2 SYDVKM. Trimming took off 3 bases at V and 3 bases at J, with 12 bases between the two ends. Written as DNA, the CDR3 is TGTGCCAGCAGTTTGGAGAGACGGAGCAAAAACATTCAGTACTTC. As protein: CASSLERRSKNIQYF.

By sample share, this clone is medium-sized (0.01 to 0.1%). The rearrangement uses TRBV11-3 and TRBJ2-6; D is ambiguous. Germline lookup yields CDR1 SGHNT and CDR2 YENEEA. With 7 bases removed from V and 0 bases from J, the gap between germline ends came to 13 bases. The CDR3 consists of 16 residues. The CDR3: CASTETDGSGANVLTF. The CDR3 DNA reads TGTGCCAGCACCGAGACCGACGGCTCTGGGGCCAACGTCCTGACTTTC. Based on the CDR3 plus reference TRBV11-3 and TRBJ2-6, the full variable domain is EAGVVQSPRYKIIEKKQPVAFWCNPISGHNTLYWYLQNLGQGPELLIRYENEEAVDDSQLPKDRFSAERLKGVDSTLKIQPAELGDSAVYLCASTETDGSGANVLTFGAGSRLTVL.

This chain joins TRBV9 and TRBJ2-1; the match to TRBD1 covers 7 bases. V shed 3 bases, J shed 6 bases, and the junction held 12 bases outside the gene matches. Germline V gene sequence: CDR1 SGDLS, CDR2 YYNGEE. This CDR3 is 16 amino acids long. The CDR3 DNA is TGTGCCAGCAGCGGTAGAGGGGGCCCAGGGGGCAATGAGCAGTTCTTC. This gives the protein CASSGRGGPGGNEQFF.

The chain links TRBV12-2 to TRBJ2-1; TRBD2, the D gene given by the table, was not confirmed from the DNA. TRBV12-2 is recorded as a pseudogene. The CDR3 extends over 15 amino acids. This chain's CDR3 is CASRMRRDSYNEQFF. Written as DNA, the CDR3 is TGTGCAAGTCGCATGCGGAGGGACTCTTACAATGAGCAGTTCTTC.